This is a list of T cell receptor beta chains from one sample in a study of human T cells and chemical hapten exposure. TCRdb reprocessed the RACE reads via MiXCR and lists one record per CDR3 protein. The data hold 250,000 or so distinct CDR3 sequences, with about 8.1% observed a single time. The sample was whole blood, taken in connection with sensitization to the hapten diphenylcyclopropenone (DPC). The origin of the receptors is a woman in her thirties or forties with alopecia areata. Some clones in this sample may be carry-over from other donors' samples. The CDR3 runs from the conserved cysteine through the conserved F or W. The D gene is left open where the match is weak. Not all rows give a size; the values are once, few, many and, for expanded clones, a class.

j_call clone_size v_call d_call cdr3_nt cdr3_aa
TRBJ1-6 . TRBV6-6 . TGTGCCAGCAGAAAATTTGCAGCTCCCGGGCAGGGGTATTCACCCCTCCACTTT CASRKFAAPGQGYSPLHF
TRBJ1-5 . TRBV18 . TGTGCCAGCTCACCCCGGGGGGGACGGAATAATCAGCCCCAGCATTTT CASSPRGGRNNQPQHF
TRBJ1-4 many TRBV7-9 . TGTGCCAGCAGCTTAGACCGAGGAGAAAAACTGTTTTTT CASSLDRGEKLFF
TRBJ1-6 . TRBV6-1 TRBD1 TGTGCCAGCAGGGACAGGGTAGGGAATTCACCCCTCCACTTT CASRDRVGNSPLHF
TRBJ1-1 . TRBV5-1 . TGCGCCAGCAAGGTGGGGGCCTTGAACACTGAAGCTTTCTTT CASKVGALNTEAFF
TRBJ2-3 . TRBV6-6 TRBD1 TGTGCCAGCAGCGCGGGACAGGGGCGTGATACGCAGTATTTT CASSAGQGRDTQYF
TRBJ1-3 . TRBV12-3/TRBV12-4 TRBD1 TGTGCCAGCAGGGAGGGACAGCCGAACTCTGGAAACACCATATATTTT CASREGQPNSGNTIYF
TRBJ2-4 . TRBV7-2 . TGTGCCAGCAGCTTTGGACTGATCGCCTCGCTTTACTTC CASSFGLIASLYF
TRBJ2-7 many TRBV27 . TGTGCCAGCAGACCTCTCTGGGGGTACGAGCAGTACTTC CASRPLWGYEQYF
TRBJ2-7 few TRBV6-5 . TGTGCCAGCAGTTACTCCCCCGGACAAGAGCAGTACTTC CASSYSPGQEQYF
TRBJ2-7 few TRBV12-3/TRBV12-4 TRBD1 TGTGCCAGCAGTGTCCGGGACAGGGTAGACGAGCAGTACTTC CASSVRDRVDEQYF
TRBJ2-1 few TRBV29-1 . TGCAGCGTTGAGCTAGGACAGTCGACCTACAATGAGCAGTTCTTC CSVELGQSTYNEQFF
TRBJ1-5 few TRBV5-1 TRBD1 TGCGCCAGCAGCTCTTACCCGGACAGGGTGCAGCCCCAGCATTTT CASSSYPDRVQPQHF
TRBJ2-1 . TRBV10-3 TRBD2 TGTGCCATCAGTGGCTTGGGACTAGCCAACAATGAGCAGTTCTTC CAISGLGLANNEQFF
TRBJ1-1 . TRBV5-4 . TGTGCCAGCAGCGATTACACTGAAGCTTTCTTT CASSDYTEAFF
TRBJ2-7 many TRBV27 . TGTGCCAGCAGCGCGGGACTTCTAGCCTACGAGCAGTACTTC CASSAGLLAYEQYF
TRBJ1-6 many TRBV28 . TGTGCCAGCAGCCCAGCGACACCTTATAATTCACCCCTCCACTTT CASSPATPYNSPLHF
TRBJ2-3 . TRBV2 . TGTGCCAGCGGTGGGTTTAGCGCCACAGATACGCAGTATTTT CASGGFSATDTQYF
TRBJ1-5 few TRBV3-1 . TGTGCCAGCAGCCCCCAGGCTACTGGCAATCAGCCCCAGCATTTT CASSPQATGNQPQHF
TRBJ1-2 . TRBV9 . TGTGCCAGCAGCGGGGCCCCGACATCCGCCGGGACGGACTATGGCTACACCTTC CASSGAPTSAGTDYGYTF
TRBJ2-1 . TRBV7-9 TRBD2 TGTGCCAGCAGTTCGGGACTAGCGGGAGATGAGCAGTTCTTC CASSSGLAGDEQFF
TRBJ1-4 few TRBV7-8 . TGTGCCAGCAGCCGCCGAGGCTCGGCTAATGAAAAACTGTTTTTT CASSRRGSANEKLFF
TRBJ1-5 . TRBV5-1 . TGCGCCAGCAGCTTGACGGGAGTGGGCAATCAGCCCCAGCATTTT CASSLTGVGNQPQHF
TRBJ2-3 . TRBV12-3/TRBV12-4 TRBD1 TGTGCCAGCAGTTACAGACAGGGGGCATGGACAGATACGCAGTATTTT CASSYRQGAWTDTQYF
TRBJ2-1 few TRBV20-1 TRBD2 TGCAGTGCTAGAGATCCTAGCGGGAGAAGCTCCTACAATGAGCAGTTCTTC CSARDPSGRSSYNEQFF
TRBJ1-3 few TRBV13 . TGTGCCAGCAGCTCTCACTCTGGAAACACCATATATTTT CASSSHSGNTIYF
TRBJ2-5 . TRBV20-1 TRBD1 TGCAGTGCCAGCGACGGGACAGGGGAAGAGACCCAGTACTTC CSASDGTGEETQYF
TRBJ2-3 few TRBV5-1 TRBD2 TGCGCCAGCAGCTTGCTCCCAAATAGCGGGAGCGGGAATACGCAGTATTTT CASSLLPNSGSGNTQYF
TRBJ2-3 few TRBV5-1 TRBD2 TGCGCCAGCAGTACCAGCCAGACAAATGCGGAGACTAGCGGGTTCACAGATACGCAGTATTTT CASSTSQTNAETSGFTDTQYF
TRBJ2-7 many TRBV6-5 . TGTGCCAGCTTCCGGGACAAAGGGGCCTACGAGCAGTACTTC CASFRDKGAYEQYF
TRBJ2-7 few TRBV6-5 . TGTGCCAGCAGTTACTCTTGGAACTACGAGCAGTACTTC CASSYSWNYEQYF
TRBJ1-4 many TRBV7-9 TRBD1 TGTGCCAGCAGCTCTCCACGACAGGGACGGGGGGAAAAACTGTTTTTT CASSSPRQGRGEKLFF
TRBJ2-1 few TRBV11-2 TRBD1 TGTGCCAGCAACCCCCGGGCCGGGACAGGGAGTAATGAGCAGTTCTTC CASNPRAGTGSNEQFF
TRBJ2-1 . TRBV10-3 TRBD2 TGTGCCATCAGGGGACTAGCGGGAGCACCCAATGAGCAGTTCTTC CAIRGLAGAPNEQFF
TRBJ1-1 few TRBV28 . TGTGCCAGCAGTTCAGGACGGGGGAACACTGAAGCTTTCTTT CASSSGRGNTEAFF
TRBJ2-3 . TRBV7-8 . TGTGCCAGCAGCTTGGAGTACTACACAGATACGCAGTATTTT CASSLEYYTDTQYF
TRBJ2-1 many TRBV28 TRBD2 TGTGCCAGCAGTCACATCAGAGCGGGAGTTATTTCCGATGAGCAGTTCTTC CASSHIRAGVISDEQFF
TRBJ2-1 . TRBV25-1 TRBD1 TGTGCCAGCAGTGCGGACAGGGGGCGGTACAATGAGCAGTTCTTC CASSADRGRYNEQFF
TRBJ2-1 . TRBV6-1 TRBD2 TGTGCCACACAGGCGGGAGGTGATAATGAGCAGTTCTTC CATQAGGDNEQFF
TRBJ1-1 few TRBV20-1 . TGCAGTGCTAGTACATGGGCAGGGGCAAACACTGAAGCTTTCTTT CSASTWAGANTEAFF
TRBJ2-4 . TRBV19 . TGTGCCAGGCCGAGATGCGGGGCAAACATTCAGTACTTC CARPRCGANIQYF
TRBJ1-1 once TRBV4-2 . TGTGCCAGCAGCCATTCCGGGACGGCGAACACTGAAGCTTTCTTT CASSHSGTANTEAFF
TRBJ1-4 few TRBV4-2 . TGTGCCAGCAGCCAAGGCGGCTTTAATGAAAAACTGTTTTTT CASSQGGFNEKLFF
TRBJ2-4 few TRBV7-3 . TGTGCCAGCAGCTTCGACTTCAAAAACATTCAGTACTTC CASSFDFKNIQYF
TRBJ1-5 . TRBV5-5 TRBD1 TGTGCCAGCAGCTTGGTAGGACAGGGGCTCTATAGCAATCAGCCCCAGCATTTT CASSLVGQGLYSNQPQHF
TRBJ2-1 many TRBV28 TRBD2 TGTGACCGAACCCGGGGGACTAGCGGGTCATCCTACAATGAGCAGTTCTTC CDRTRGTSGSSYNEQFF
TRBJ2-7 . TRBV27 TRBD1 TGTGCCAGCAGTATGCAGGGGGCCTACGAGCAGTACTTC CASSMQGAYEQYF
TRBJ1-2 few TRBV20-1 . TGCAGTGCTCCTACTGGAGCCCTCCTCTATGGCTACACCTTC CSAPTGALLYGYTF
TRBJ2-1 many TRBV29-1 TRBD2 TGCAGCGTCCGATGGGGACTAGCGCGACCTTTGAATGAGCAGTTCTTC CSVRWGLARPLNEQFF
TRBJ2-2 few TRBV3-1 . TGTGCCAGCAGCCAAGTACCCGAAACCGGGGAGCTGTTTTTT CASSQVPETGELFF
TRBJ2-3 few TRBV5-1 . TGCGCCAGCAGCTCCGGGACTTTAACAGATACGCAGTATTTT CASSSGTLTDTQYF
TRBJ2-3 few TRBV7-9 . TGTGCCAGCAGCTTAGATCACGCAGATACGCAGTATTTT CASSLDHADTQYF
TRBJ1-5 few TRBV20-1 . TGCAGTGCTGTCCGGGGGGATAGCAATCAGCCCCAGCATTTT CSAVRGDSNQPQHF
TRBJ1-6 few TRBV6-1 . TGTGCCAGCAGTGGGAAGAGCTCCTATAATTCACCCCTCCACTTT CASSGKSSYNSPLHF
TRBJ1-5 many TRBV20-1 . TGCAGTACCTTCGGGGGCAATCAGCCCCAGCATTTT CSTFGGNQPQHF
TRBJ1-5 few TRBV12-3/TRBV12-4 TRBD1 TGTGCCAGCAGTCTTCCGGGACAGGACAGGCCCCAGCATTTT CASSLPGQDRPQHF
TRBJ2-5 . TRBV7-2 TRBD1 TGTGCCAGCAGCCCAATCCGGACAGGGGGCTTCGAGACCCAGTACTTC CASSPIRTGGFETQYF